This entry lists 15 T cell receptor beta chains sequenced from one sample in a study of CD8+ T cells in alopecia areata. Indicated treatment: oral pan-JAK inhibitor, 5-10 mg twice daily. TCR sequencing used cDNA made by reverse transcription of extracted RNA. Using immunoSEQ multiplex PCR, the repertoire was profiled, and TCRdb retains in-frame clones only, with some absent. The repertoire consists of fewer than 250,000 clones, with roughly three fifths occurring once and the leading ten covering roughly 0.67%. Source: CD4+ T cells sorted from blood, taken at week 4, from a patient treated with tofacitinib. All receptors come from a human donor with alopecia areata.

This clone occurred a few times. The chain has TRBV6-1 and TRBJ1-5, with no clear D. This CDR3 is 13 amino acids long. CDR1 MNHNS and CDR2 SASEGT come from the germline V gene. The V and J ends lost 3 bases and 9 bases respectively, with 12 bases between them. The CDR3 nucleotides read TGTGCCAGCAGTGAGTCGGGGAAGGGGCCCCAGCATTTT. Residues: CASSESGKGPQHF.

The V and J genes are TRBV25-1 and TRBJ2-1; D unresolved. V was shortened by 5 bases and J by 4 bases, with 15 bases between the two germline ends. This CDR3 is 15 amino acids long. Germline CDR1 and CDR2: MGHDK and SYGVNS. CDR3 in amino acids: CASSLKNELYNEQFF. In DNA, the CDR3 is TGTGCCAGCAGTCTGAAAAACGAGTTATACAATGAGCAGTTCTTC.

The V call is TRBV30, the J call TRBJ2-7; TRBD2 might be the D (7 bases). This CDR3 has 15 residues. Per germline, CDR1 GTSNPN and CDR2 SVGIG (reference sequence). Trimming cost V 3 bases and J 3 bases, with 18 bases left between them. CDR3 protein: CAWRFAGRGVYEQYF. CDR3 DNA: TGTGCCTGGAGATTCGCGGGGAGGGGGGTCTACGAGCAGTACTTC.

This chain joins TRBV7-3 and TRBJ2-3, with D hard to call. This CDR3 has 14 residues. V was shortened by 4 bases and J by 5 bases, with 13 bases between the two germline ends. In germline, CDR1 is SGHTA, CDR2 FQGTGA. The CDR3 protein is CASSSYNLLDTQYF. Written as DNA, the CDR3 is TGTGCCAGCAGCTCCTACAATCTTCTAGATACGCAGTATTTT. The full variable domain, completed using reference TRBV7-3 and TRBJ2-3, is GAGVSQTPSNKVTEKGKYVELRCDPISGHTALYWYRQSLGQGPEFLIYFQGTGAADDSGLPNDRFFAVRPEGSVSTLKIQRTERGDSAVYLCASSSYNLLDTQYFGPGTRLTVL.

The V and J genes are TRBV5-1 and TRBJ2-5, with D maybe TRBD1 (5 bases). Trimming removed 0 bases from V and 5 bases from J, with 14 bases in between. This CDR3 is built from 15 residues. CDR1 is SGHRS, CDR2 YFSETQ, per germline. The CDR3, as DNA: TGCGCCAGCAGCTTGGCGTCACAGGTTCCGGAGACCCAGTACTTC. This gives the protein CASSLASQVPETQYF.

The genes are TRBV30 and TRBJ2-7; 7 nucleotides agree with TRBD2. V shed 0 bases and J 2 bases; nucleotides not matched to a gene: 16. Germline values: CDR1 GTSNPN, CDR2 SVGIG (reference sequence). This CDR3 contains 18 residues. CDR3 nucleotide sequence: TGTGCCTGGAGTGTATCGTTTTCCGGACTAGGCGGGACCTACGAGCAGTACTTC. It is translated as CAWSVSFSGLGGTYEQYF.

The chain is built from TRBV15 and TRBJ2-3; D call uncertain. V shed 0 bases and J shed 2 bases, with 15 bases lying between them. From germline, CDR1 is LNHNV and CDR2 YYDKDF (reference sequence). This CDR3 is built from 17 residues. CDR3 nucleotide sequence: TGTGCCACCAGCAGAGATTTGACACATTCAACCACAGATACGCAGTATTTT. Translated: CATSRDLTHSTTDTQYF.

The chain is built from TRBV6-5 and TRBJ1-1; D is unresolved. The CDR3 length is 12 residues. Per the germline V gene, CDR1 is MNHEY and CDR2 is SVGAGI. Trimming shortened V by 5 bases and J by 1 base, and 5 bases separated the two germline ends. The CDR3 region is CASSKGNTEAFF. In DNA form, the CDR3 reads TGTGCCAGCAGTAAGGGGAACACTGAAGCTTTCTTT.

The chain carries TRBV5-6 and TRBJ2-2, with D possibly matching TRBD1 (5 bases). CDR1 SGHDT and CDR2 YYEEEE come from the germline V gene. The CDR3 totals 16 residues. V shed 1 base and J shed 1 base, with 11 bases lying between them. CDR3 in DNA: TGTGCCAGCAGCTTGAGGGCAGGGCAGAACACCGGGGAGCTGTTTTTT. Residues: CASSLRAGQNTGELFF.

This rearrangement joins TRBV9 to TRBJ2-2; 9 nucleotides agree with TRBD2. Germline values: CDR1 SGDLS, CDR2 YYNGEE. The CDR3 consists of 15 residues. Trimming removed 3 bases from V and 3 bases from J; junction bases left unmatched: 3. The CDR3 protein is CASSETSGYTGELFF. As DNA, the CDR3 is TGTGCCAGCAGCGAGACTAGCGGTTACACCGGGGAGCTGTTTTTT.

CDR3 DNA: TGTGCCTGGAGTGCCTACAGGGGGAATCAGCCCCAGCATTTT. Protein product: CAWSAYRGNQPQHF. The chain links TRBV30 to TRBJ1-5; TRBD1 matches at 8 bases. Germline V gene data show CDR1 as GTSNPN and CDR2 as SVGIG (reference sequence). This CDR3 is 14 amino acids long. V trimming: 1 base; J trimming: 4 bases; junction bases outside the gene matches: 3.

CDR3 in amino acids: CAWPSQANEQFF. The DNA of the CDR3 is TGTGCCTGGCCCAGCCAGGCCAATGAGCAGTTCTTC. The chain couples TRBV30 to TRBJ2-1; no clear D. Trimming shortened V by 5 bases and J by 6 bases, and 11 bases separated the two germline ends. CDR1 GTSNPN and CDR2 SVGIG come from the germline V gene (reference sequence). This CDR3 is 12 amino acids long.

This clone was counted a few times. This sequence joins TRBV11-2 and TRBJ1-3; D gene ambiguous. Between the trimmed V and J ends, which lost 4 bases and 4 bases, there was a span of 5 bases. The V gene's germline CDR1 is SGHAT and CDR2 FQNNGV. There are 12 residues in the CDR3. In DNA, the CDR3 is TGTGCCAGCAGCTCGGAGGGAAACACCATATATTTT. Residues: CASSSEGNTIYF.

The genes are TRBV5-1 and TRBJ2-7, with a possible D match to TRBD1 (6 bases). The CDR3 length is 14 residues. The V gene's germline CDR1 is SGHRS and CDR2 YFSETQ. V was trimmed by 2 bases and J by 2 bases, leaving 11 bases between them. CDR3 residues: CASSLEQGPYEQYF. The CDR3, as DNA: TGCGCCAGCAGCTTAGAACAGGGCCCCTACGAGCAGTACTTC. Full variable domain (rest looked up from reference TRBV5-1 and TRBJ2-7): KAGVTQTPRYLIKTRGQQVTLSCSPISGHRSVSWYQQTPGQGLQFLFEYFSETQRNKGNFPGRFSGRQFSNSRSEMNVSTLELGDSALYLCASSLEQGPYEQYFGPGTRLTVT.

The CDR3 coding sequence is TGTGCCAGCAGTGAACGTAGCGGGATCAATGAGCAGTTCTTC. It specifies CASSERSGINEQFF. The V call is TRBV2, the J call TRBJ2-1; the match to TRBD2 covers 8 bases. J was trimmed by 6 bases and V by 2 bases; bases with no gene match: 3. CDR1 and CDR2 from the germline V gene are SNHLY and FYNNEI. The CDR3 covers 14 residues.